The rows below give T cell receptor beta chains drawn from one sample of a study of control samples from healthy donors and cancer patients. Assay used: immunoSEQ multiplex PCR; TCRdb lists only in-frame clones, some missing. The sample carries around 120,000 clones, about 89% recorded once. Sequenced input: blood. The receptor set was obtained from a woman between 18 and 29 years old in good health. Both conserved end residues are part of each CDR3. The D gene is left open where the match is weak. Clone size is not always given. Where it is, it says once, few, many or a class for expanded clones.

d_call	v_call	clone_size	j_call	cdr3_nt	cdr3_aa
TRBD2	TRBV29-1	-	TRBJ2-7	TGCAGCGTTGAAGAACCTAGCGGGAGGCGGTACGAGCAGTACTTC	CSVEEPSGRRYEQYF
-	TRBV19	-	TRBJ2-2	TGTGCCAGTACGGCTTCCGGGATCGGGGAGCTGTTTTTT	CASTASGIGELFF
-	TRBV6-2/TRBV6-3	-	TRBJ2-7	TGTGCCAGCAGTTCCGGGATCGGGGTCTACGAGCAGTACTTC	CASSSGIGVYEQYF
-	TRBV24-1	-	TRBJ2-3	TGTGCCACCTCAGGGGGGCTCACAGATACGCAGTATTTT	CATSGGLTDTQYF
TRBD1	TRBV5-1	-	TRBJ2-4	TGCGCCAGCAGAAAACAGGGGGCTGGGGACATTCAGTACTTC	CASRKQGAGDIQYF
-	TRBV19	-	TRBJ1-1	TGTGCCAGTAGTATTCCGGGGTCGAGGGGCCGGAACACTGAAGCTTTCTTT	CASSIPGSRGRNTEAFF
-	TRBV19	-	TRBJ1-5	TGTGCCAGTAGTATAGCGAGAGGGGGCAATCAGCCCCAGCATTTT	CASSIARGGNQPQHF
-	TRBV11-1	-	TRBJ1-1	TGTGCCAGCAGCCCCGAGGGGACGAACACTGAAGCTTTCTTT	CASSPEGTNTEAFF
-	TRBV6-1	-	TRBJ2-7	TGTGCCAGCAGTGACCTGGACGGATCCTCCTACGAGCAGTACTTC	CASSDLDGSSYEQYF
-	TRBV6-5	-	TRBJ1-2	TGTGCCAGCAGTTACATAAGCCGTGACCGCTATGGCTACACCTTC	CASSYISRDRYGYTF
-	TRBV5-1	-	TRBJ2-1	TGCGCCAGCAGCCTTCAAACTAGGAACAATGAGCAGTTCTTC	CASSLQTRNNEQFF
-	TRBV18	-	TRBJ1-1	TGTGCCAGCTCACCAAGCGGAAACACTGAAGCTTTCTTT	CASSPSGNTEAFF
TRBD2	TRBV27	-	TRBJ2-7	TGTGCCAGCAGTTTACATACCCCACTAGCGGGGGCCTACGAGCAGTACTTC	CASSLHTPLAGAYEQYF
-	TRBV2	-	TRBJ2-3	TGTGCCGGCAGGGCTAGCACAGATACGCAGTATTTT	CAGRASTDTQYF
TRBD1	TRBV19	-	TRBJ1-1	TGTGCCAGTAGTACCAGACAGGGAGGGAACACTGAAGCTTTCTTT	CASSTRQGGNTEAFF
-	TRBV28	-	TRBJ1-5	TGTGCCAGCGGAACCTCGACAGGATATAGCAATCAGCCCCAGCATTTT	CASGTSTGYSNQPQHF
-	TRBV4-3	once	TRBJ1-2	TGCGCCAGCAGCCAAGAAGTGGCAAACCATTATGGCTACACCTTC	CASSQEVANHYGYTF
-	TRBV7-2	-	TRBJ1-6	TGTGCCAGCAGCTTAGTGAATTCACCCCTCCACTTT	CASSLVNSPLHF
-	TRBV4-2	-	TRBJ1-1	TGTGCCAGCAGCCAAGACGGACCTGACGGTGGCACTGAAGCTTTCTTT	CASSQDGPDGGTEAFF
TRBD1	TRBV5-4	-	TRBJ1-2	TGTGCCAGCAGCTTGGGGACAGGGAAGAGTGGCTACACCTTC	CASSLGTGKSGYTF
TRBD2	TRBV11-3	-	TRBJ2-1	TGTGCCAGCAGCGGCCGTAGCGGGAGCTCCTACAATGAGCAGTTCTTC	CASSGRSGSSYNEQFF
-	TRBV7-9	-	TRBJ1-1	TGTGCCAGCAGCTTAGCGGGGGTGAACACTGAAGCTTTCTTT	CASSLAGVNTEAFF
-	TRBV7-8	-	TRBJ2-7	TGTGCCAGCAGCTTAAAGGGCCGGGGGTTCGAGCAGTACTTC	CASSLKGRGFEQYF
TRBD1	TRBV27	-	TRBJ1-1	TGTGCCAGCAGTTCGACCCGCAGGGGGCTTGACACTGAAGCTTTCTTT	CASSSTRRGLDTEAFF
-	TRBV5-4	-	TRBJ2-5	TGTGCCAGCAGCTTGGTCCTCCAGGGGCATCGAGAGACCCAGTACTTC	CASSLVLQGHRETQYF
TRBD1	TRBV12-3/TRBV12-4	-	TRBJ1-5	TGTGCCAGCAGCATAGACAGGGTTCAGCCCCAGCATTTT	CASSIDRVQPQHF
-	TRBV18	-	TRBJ2-3	TGTGCCAGCTCACCTGAGGCTAGCACAGATACGCAGTATTTT	CASSPEASTDTQYF
-	TRBV5-4	few	TRBJ2-7	TGTGCCAGCAGCTTAGAGGGGAACTTCTACGAGCAGTACTTC	CASSLEGNFYEQYF
-	TRBV27	-	TRBJ2-7	TGTGCCAGCAGCCGCTGGGGGTCCTACGAGCAGTACTTC	CASSRWGSYEQYF
-	TRBV7-9	-	TRBJ1-6	TGTGCCAGCAGCAACCGGGAGGTCGTATCACCCCTCCACTTT	CASSNREVVSPLHF
TRBD1	TRBV6-5	few	TRBJ1-1	TGTGCCAGCAGTACAGGACAGGGGAGAACTGAAGCTTTCTTT	CASSTGQGRTEAFF
TRBD2	TRBV14	-	TRBJ2-1	TGTGCCAGCAGCCAAGATCCCTCTAGCGGGAGGCGTCGGGAGCAGTTCTTC	CASSQDPSSGRRREQFF
-	TRBV29-1	-	TRBJ2-3	TGCAGCGTTACTGGCAGGGAGAAAATCACAGATACGCAGTATTTT	CSVTGREKITDTQYF
-	TRBV20-1	-	TRBJ1-1	TGCAGTGCCGAGATGAACACTGAAGCTTTCTTT	CSAEMNTEAFF
-	TRBV18	-	TRBJ2-3	TGTGCCAGCTCACCAGGGACGTGGAGTACAGATACGCAGTATTTT	CASSPGTWSTDTQYF
-	TRBV27	-	TRBJ2-2	TGTGCCAGCAGTTCCGGGACACAAGCTACCGGGGAGCTGTTTTTT	CASSSGTQATGELFF
-	TRBV15	once	TRBJ1-1	TGTGCCACCAGCAGAGATATACTGAACACTGAAGCTTTCTTT	CATSRDILNTEAFF
-	TRBV19	-	TRBJ2-1	TGTGCCAGTACTAGGGGGGGGTTAAGCAGGAATGAGCAGTTCTTC	CASTRGGLSRNEQFF
-	TRBV5-1	-	TRBJ1-1	TGCGCCAGCAGCGACTCAGGGATTGAAGCTTTCTTT	CASSDSGIEAFF
TRBD2	TRBV10-3	-	TRBJ2-3	TGTGCCATCAGTCCCTCGGGGGACTATACCAACGCCACAGATACGCAGTATTTT	CAISPSGDYTNATDTQYF
TRBD2	TRBV30	-	TRBJ2-7	TGTGCCTGGACTCCCGGGACTAGCGTTACCTACGAGCAGTACTTC	CAWTPGTSVTYEQYF
-	TRBV5-1	-	TRBJ2-1	TGCGCCAGCAGCCTGCAGAATGAGCAGTTCTTC	CASSLQNEQFF
TRBD1	TRBV9	-	TRBJ1-2	TGTGCCAGCTCCGTTGATGGACAGGCGAACTATGGCTACACCTTC	CASSVDGQANYGYTF
-	TRBV9	-	TRBJ2-1	TGTGCCAGCAGCGTAACACCCGCATTTGTGGCGGGTGAGCAGTTCTTC	CASSVTPAFVAGEQFF
-	TRBV28	-	TRBJ2-1	TGTGCCAGCAGCCTAGGAATCGGGCGGGAGCAGTTCTTC	CASSLGIGREQFF
-	TRBV28	once	TRBJ1-2	TGTGCCAGCAAAGGACGGATATATGGCTACACCTTC	CASKGRIYGYTF
TRBD1	TRBV9	few	TRBJ1-1	TGTGCCAGCAGCGTTGACAGGGGAGAAGCTTTCTTT	CASSVDRGEAFF
TRBD2	TRBV2	-	TRBJ2-7	TGTGCCAGCAGAATTTTGGCTAGCGGGAGCTACGAGCAGTACTTC	CASRILASGSYEQYF
TRBD2	TRBV9	-	TRBJ2-3	TGTGCCAGCAGCCCCCCGGGAGGAACAGGCACGCAGTATTTT	CASSPPGGTGTQYF
-	TRBV7-9	few	TRBJ2-1	TGTGCCAGCAGCTCACAAATGGGACGGTCCTACAATGAGCAGTTCTTC	CASSSQMGRSYNEQFF
-	TRBV19	-	TRBJ1-4	TGTGCCAGTAGTCCCCGACAAATAGGGGAAAAACTGTTTTTT	CASSPRQIGEKLFF
-	TRBV9	-	TRBJ1-6	TGTGCCAGCAGCCCGGCTGCCAGGACTTCACCCCTCCACTTT	CASSPAARTSPLHF
TRBD2	TRBV15	-	TRBJ2-1	TGTGCCACCAGCGGAGGTCCATTGGAGGGACTAGCGGGACTCAATGAGCAGTTCTTC	CATSGGPLEGLAGLNEQFF
-	TRBV27	few	TRBJ1-2	TGTGCCAGCAGTGTCACCGCGGCCAACCTGGGCTATGGCTACACCTTC	CASSVTAANLGYGYTF
-	TRBV4-2	-	TRBJ2-5	TGTGCCAGCAGCCAAGGCCGGGGATCCGCGGAAGAGACCCAGTACTTC	CASSQGRGSAEETQYF
-	TRBV2	-	TRBJ2-1	TGTGCCAGCGGAGCAAACCCTCAGTATGAGCAGTTCTTC	CASGANPQYEQFF
-	TRBV21-1	-	TRBJ2-7	TGTGCCAGCAGGGACAGCTCCTACGAGCAGTACTTC	CASRDSSYEQYF
-	TRBV15	-	TRBJ2-5	TGTGCCACCAGCAGAGATGCGGATAGCCAAGAGACCCAGTACTTC	CATSRDADSQETQYF
-	TRBV11-3	-	TRBJ2-7	TGTGCCAGCAGCTTAGGGATGAGACGGAGCTCCTACGAGCAGTACTTC	CASSLGMRRSSYEQYF
-	TRBV28	-	TRBJ2-7	TGTGCCAGCAGTTTTAAATACGAGCAGTACTTC	CASSFKYEQYF